Listed here is a single T cell receptor (beta chain). The data derive from a study of T cell responses to AZD1222 COVID-19 vaccine. Germline CDR1 reads SGHDN; CDR2 reads FVKESK. The length of the CDR3 is 17 residues. V was trimmed by 0 bases and J by 6 bases, leaving 20 bases between them. Using immunoSEQ multiplex PCR, the repertoire was profiled, and TCRdb retains in-frame clones only, with some absent. The data hold about 60,000 clones, with 85% observed a single time. Sequencing used peripheral blood, obtained on day 0 of MenACWY control vaccination. The genes are TRBV14 and TRBJ1-2; D is uncertain. This clonotype originated in an adult in good health. DNA of the CDR3: TGTGCCAGCAGCCAAGACGGGGTTGGTCTCTACTATGATGGCTACACCTTC. This codes for CASSQDGVGLYYDGYTF.